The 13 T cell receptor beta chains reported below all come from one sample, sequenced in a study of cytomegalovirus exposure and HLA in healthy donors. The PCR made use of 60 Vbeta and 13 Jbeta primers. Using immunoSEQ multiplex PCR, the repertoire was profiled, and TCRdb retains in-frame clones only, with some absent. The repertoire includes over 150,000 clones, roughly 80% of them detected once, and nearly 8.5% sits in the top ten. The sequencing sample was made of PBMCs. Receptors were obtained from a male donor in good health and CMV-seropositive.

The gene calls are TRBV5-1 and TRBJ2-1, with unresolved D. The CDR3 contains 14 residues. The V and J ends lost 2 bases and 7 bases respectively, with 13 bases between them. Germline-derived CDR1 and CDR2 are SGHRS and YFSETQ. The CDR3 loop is CASSFYLGLNEQFF. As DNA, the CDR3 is TGCGCCAGCAGCTTCTACCTAGGTTTGAATGAGCAGTTCTTC.

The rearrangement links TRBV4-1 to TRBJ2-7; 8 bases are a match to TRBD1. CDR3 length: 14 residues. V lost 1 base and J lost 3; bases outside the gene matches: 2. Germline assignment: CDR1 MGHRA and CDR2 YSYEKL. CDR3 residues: CASSQVDRGYEQYF. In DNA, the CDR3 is TGCGCCAGCAGCCAAGTTGACAGGGGCTACGAGCAGTACTTC.

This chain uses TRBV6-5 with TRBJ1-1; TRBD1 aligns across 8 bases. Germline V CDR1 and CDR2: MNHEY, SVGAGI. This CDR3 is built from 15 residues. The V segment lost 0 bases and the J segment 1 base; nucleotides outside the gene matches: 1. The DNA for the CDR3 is TGTGCCAGCAGTTACTCTGGGACAGGGAACACTGAAGCTTTCTTT. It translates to CASSYSGTGNTEAFF.

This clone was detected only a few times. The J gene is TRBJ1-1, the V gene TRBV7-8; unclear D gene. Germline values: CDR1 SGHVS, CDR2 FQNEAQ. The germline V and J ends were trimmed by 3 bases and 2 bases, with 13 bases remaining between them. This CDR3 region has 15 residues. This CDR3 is CASSFLLVPNTEAFF. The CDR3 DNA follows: TGTGCCAGCAGCTTCCTACTCGTTCCTAACACTGAAGCTTTCTTT.

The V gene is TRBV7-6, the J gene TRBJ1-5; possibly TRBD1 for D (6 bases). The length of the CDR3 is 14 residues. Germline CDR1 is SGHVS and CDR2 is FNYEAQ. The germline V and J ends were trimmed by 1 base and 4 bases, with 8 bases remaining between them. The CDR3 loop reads CASSLGTANQPQHF. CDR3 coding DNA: TGTGCCAGCAGCTTAGGGACAGCTAATCAGCCCCAGCATTTT. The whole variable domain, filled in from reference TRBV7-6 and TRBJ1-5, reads GAGVSQSPRYKVTKRGQDVALRCDPISGHVSLYWYRQALGQGPEFLTYFNYEAQQDKSGLPNDRFSAERPEGSISTLTIQRTEQRDSAMYRCASSLGTANQPQHFGDGTRLSIL.

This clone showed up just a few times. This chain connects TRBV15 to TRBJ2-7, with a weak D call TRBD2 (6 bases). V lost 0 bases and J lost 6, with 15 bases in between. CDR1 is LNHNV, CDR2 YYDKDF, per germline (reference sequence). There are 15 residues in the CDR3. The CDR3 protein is CATSRDIGLASEQYF. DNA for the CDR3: TGTGCCACCAGCAGAGATATCGGGCTAGCGTCCGAGCAGTACTTC.

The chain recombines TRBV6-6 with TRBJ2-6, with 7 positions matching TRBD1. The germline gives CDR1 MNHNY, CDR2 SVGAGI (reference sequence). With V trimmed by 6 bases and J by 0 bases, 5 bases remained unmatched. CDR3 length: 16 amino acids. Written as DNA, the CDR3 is TGTGCCAGCAGCTGGACAGGCTTCTCTGGGGCCAACGTCCTGACTTTC. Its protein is CASSWTGFSGANVLTF.

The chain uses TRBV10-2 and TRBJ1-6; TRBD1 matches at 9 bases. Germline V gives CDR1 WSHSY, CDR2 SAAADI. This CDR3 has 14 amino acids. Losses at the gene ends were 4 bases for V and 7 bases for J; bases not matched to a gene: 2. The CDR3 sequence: CASSVDRGNSPLHF. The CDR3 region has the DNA TGCGCCAGCAGTGTAGACAGGGGGAATTCACCCCTCCACTTT.

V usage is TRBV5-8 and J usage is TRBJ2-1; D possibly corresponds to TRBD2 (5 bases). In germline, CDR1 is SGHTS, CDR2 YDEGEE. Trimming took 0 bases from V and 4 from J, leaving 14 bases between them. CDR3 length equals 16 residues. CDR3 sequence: CASSLVRENTYNEQFF. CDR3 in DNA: TGTGCCAGCAGCTTGGTGAGGGAAAATACATACAATGAGCAGTTCTTC.

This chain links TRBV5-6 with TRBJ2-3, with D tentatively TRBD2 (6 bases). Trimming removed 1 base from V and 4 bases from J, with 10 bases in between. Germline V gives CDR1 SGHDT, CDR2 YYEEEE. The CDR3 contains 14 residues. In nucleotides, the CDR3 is TGTGCCAGCAGCTTGAGGGAGGATTCAGATACGCAGTATTTT. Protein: CASSLREDSDTQYF.

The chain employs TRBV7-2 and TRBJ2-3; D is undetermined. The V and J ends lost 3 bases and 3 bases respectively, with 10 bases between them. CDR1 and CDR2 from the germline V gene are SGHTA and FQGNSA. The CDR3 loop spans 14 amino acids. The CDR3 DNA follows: TGTGCCAGCAGCTTGGTTGGGCCTACAGATACGCAGTATTTT. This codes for CASSLVGPTDTQYF.

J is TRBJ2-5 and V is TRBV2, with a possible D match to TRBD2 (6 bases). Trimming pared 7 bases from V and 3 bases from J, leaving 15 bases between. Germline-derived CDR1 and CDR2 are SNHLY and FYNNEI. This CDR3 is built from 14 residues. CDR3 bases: TGTGCCAGCACTCCCAGAATAGCGGAAGAGACCCAGTACTTC. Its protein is CASTPRIAEETQYF.

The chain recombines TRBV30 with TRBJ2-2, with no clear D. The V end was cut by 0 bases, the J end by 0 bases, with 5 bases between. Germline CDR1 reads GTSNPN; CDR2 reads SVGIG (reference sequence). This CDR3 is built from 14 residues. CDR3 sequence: CAWSVRANTGELFF. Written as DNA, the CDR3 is TGTGCCTGGAGTGTAAGAGCGAACACCGGGGAGCTGTTTTTT.